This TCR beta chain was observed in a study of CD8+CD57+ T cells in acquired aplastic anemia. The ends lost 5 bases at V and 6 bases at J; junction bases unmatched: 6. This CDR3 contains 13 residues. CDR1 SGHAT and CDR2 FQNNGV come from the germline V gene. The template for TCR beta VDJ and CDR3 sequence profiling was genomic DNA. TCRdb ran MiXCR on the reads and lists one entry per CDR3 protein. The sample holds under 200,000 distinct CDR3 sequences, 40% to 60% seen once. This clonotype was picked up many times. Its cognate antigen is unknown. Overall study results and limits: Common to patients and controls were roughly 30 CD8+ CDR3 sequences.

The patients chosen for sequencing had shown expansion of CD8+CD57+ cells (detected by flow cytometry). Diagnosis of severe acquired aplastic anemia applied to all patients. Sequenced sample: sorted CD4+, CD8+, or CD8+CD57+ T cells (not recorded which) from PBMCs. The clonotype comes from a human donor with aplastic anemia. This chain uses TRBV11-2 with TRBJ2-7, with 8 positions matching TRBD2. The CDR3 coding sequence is TGTGCCAGCAGCGTGGGACTAGTGCTCGAGCAGTACTTC. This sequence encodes CASSVGLVLEQYF.